This note documents a single T cell receptor (beta chain) sequence. Germline V lookup: CDR1 MNHEY, CDR2 SVGEGT. Germline trimming cut 6 bases from V and 3 bases from J; bases unmatched to any gene: 11. The CDR3 consists of 16 residues. Sequenced by immunoSEQ multiplex PCR; TCRdb stores in-frame clones only, minus some. The sample includes about 200,000 clones, approximately 80% seen only once; the top ten take 15% to 20%. This sample is part of a study of blood T cell repertoires in COVID-19. Material for sequencing was peripheral blood. The source of this sequence is a human donor in a cohort sampled during active COVID-19. The rearrangement links TRBV6-2 or TRBV6-3 to TRBJ1-5, with 7 bases identical to TRBD1. The CDR3 DNA is TGTGCCAGCAGCCGGAAAACGCAGGGGGACAATCAGCCCCAGCATTTT. It yields the protein CASSRKTQGDNQPQHF.